The text below deals with one TCR beta chain. Its target is unknown. TCRdb's table, derived via immunoSEQ multiplex PCR, lists solely in-frame clones and lacks some. The profile shows 25,000 to 30,000 clones, under 80% of them singletons. This sample's time point: cycle 4 day 1 (C4D1), after around six weeks of nivolumab. Every patient experienced relapse after autologous stem cell transplantation, and brentuximab vedotin exposure varied. Starting with thawed PBMCs, CD4+ T cells were purified by magnetic negative selection. Germline V lookup: CDR1 SGHRS, CDR2 YFSETQ. The V gene end was trimmed by 4 bases and the J gene end by 0 bases; junction bases not matched to a gene: 6. This CDR3 has 16 residues. The sample is drawn from a study of PD-1 blockade in classical Hodgkin lymphoma. General observations from the study: Newly diagnosed patients had baseline TCR diversity that was reportedly lower than that of healthy donors. Any patient who commenced nivolumab under 1 year after ASCT was excluded. Newly diagnosed and completely responding patients shared comparable baseline diversity. Unlike CD8+ TCR diversity, which did not rise significantly by C4D1, CD4+ TCR diversity did.

Material: CD4+ T cells from blood, obtained before the fourth cycle of nivolumab. This TCR was sampled from a human donor with classical Hodgkin lymphoma. The rearrangement links TRBV5-1 to TRBJ1-4, with 7 bases that match TRBD1. Written as DNA, the CDR3 is TGCGCCAGCAGCGAGACAGGGTGGGCAACTAATGAAAAACTGTTTTTT. Residues: CASSETGWATNEKLFF.